This T cell receptor (beta chain) was recovered during a study of blood T cell repertoires in COVID-19. V gave up 10 bases and J gave up 0 bases, with 9 bases separating them. CDR3 length: 12 amino acids. Germline CDR1 reads MDHEN; CDR2 reads SYDVKM. Study processing details: Nucleated cell number was recorded as an estimate derived from reference gene primer amplification. Only in-frame clones appear in the TCRdb table, and some are missing; sequencing was by immunoSEQ multiplex PCR. The D gene and trimming were derived from the DNA, and the V and J assignments and clone size from that table. This sample has under 250,000 clones, with approximately 80% found just once. This clone was seen only once.

This sequence was found in a human donor in a cohort sampled during active COVID-19. The chain couples TRBV28 to TRBJ1-1, with D possibly matching TRBD1 (6 bases). Sequencing was carried out using peripheral blood. The CDR3 region has the DNA TGTGCCATCGGGACACTGAACACTGAAGCTTTCTTT. It yields the protein CAIGTLNTEAFF.